This record covers a single T cell receptor beta chain. The CDR3 covers 12 residues. V was cut by 4 bases and J by 5 bases, with 10 bases left in between. Germline V gene sequence: CDR1 GTSNPN, CDR2 SVGIG (reference sequence). These data are taken from a study of T cell responses to AZD1222 COVID-19 vaccine. This table comes from immunoSEQ multiplex PCR, and its TCRdb copy is limited to in-frame clones, with some not included. The table lists roughly 100,000 clones, around 94% of them singletons. V and J are TRBV30 and TRBJ2-3, with D possibly TRBD2 on 5 matching bases. The source material was peripheral blood, sampled on day 0 of AZD1222 vaccination. This sequence was found in an adult in good health. DNA for the CDR3: TGTGCCTGGAATCCCCGGGGAGATACGCAGTATTTT. It encodes CAWNPRGDTQYF.